Included here is one T cell receptor (beta chain) sequence, with context. Antigen: not known. The CDR3 is made up of 14 amino acids. Trimming pared 1 base from V and 8 bases from J, leaving 11 bases between. Germline V gene lookup returns CDR1 LNHDA and CDR2 SQIVND (reference sequence). This specimen belongs to a study of cytomegalovirus exposure and HLA in healthy donors. Study-level findings and limits: Analyzed later, association rates of TCRs varied across HLA loci, with DRB1 most and HLA-C fewest.

PCR primers comprised 60 Vbeta and 13 Jbeta primers. Data came from immunoSEQ multiplex PCR; TCRdb stores just in-frame clones and leaves some out. The sample records 110,000 or so clones, 70% to 80% being singletons. Sequencing used PBMCs. This chain connects TRBV19 to TRBJ1-4, with D possibly being TRBD1 (5 bases). This sequence originates from a woman aged 25 to 39 in good health and CMV-seropositive. The CDR3 sequence: CASSIAAGGEKLFF. The CDR3 nucleotides read TGTGCCAGTAGTATAGCCGCCGGGGGAGAAAAACTGTTTTTT.